This T cell receptor beta chain was identified during a study of CD8 T cells in Susac syndrome. Random hexamers served to reverse transcribe about 0.5 to 1 ug RNA. Multiplex immunoSEQ PCR targeted 54 Vbeta and 13 Jbeta TCR beta segments. TCRdb itself ran the immunoSEQ multiplex PCR reads through MiXCR, one entry per CDR3 protein. The sample has roughly 180,000 distinct CDR3 sequences, around 94% seen once. Sequencing of TCR beta covered CD8+ and CD4+ T cells obtained from blood. Healthy donors constituted the control group, matched for age and sex. V gave up 2 bases and J gave up 6 bases, with 21 bases separating them. Germline lookup yields CDR1 GTSNPN and CDR2 SVGIG (reference sequence). This CDR3 comprises 16 residues.

J is TRBJ2-3 and V is TRBV30; D assignment may be TRBD1 or TRBD2 (5 bases each). The material sequenced was CD4+ T cells from PBMCs. This clonotype originated in a human donor in good health. CDR3 DNA sequence: TGTGCCTGGAGTCCACGGGCGACCCCGGGGCAGGATACGCAGTATTTT. Encoded protein: CAWSPRATPGQDTQYF.